This TCR beta chain was captured in a study of cytomegalovirus exposure and HLA in healthy donors. Overall study: The Caucasian-associated ancestry cluster contained approximately 81% of the roughly 400 genotyped donors. Findings and caveats of the study: TRBV6-2, TRBV6-3 and some other V segments were unresolvable in 87-base-pair reads.

A note on this clone: Its specificity is unknown.

The PCR contained 60 Vbeta and 13 Jbeta primers. In the original processing: Counted up in a later analysis, unique TCR beta chains came to some 75 million, with roughly 11 million shared. Clones were sequenced by immunoSEQ multiplex PCR, and TCRdb holds only the in-frame ones, with some missing. That table is the source of V, J and clone size, and D and trimming were worked out from the DNA. Here the sample spans some 190,000 clones, roughly 82% being singletons. Donors sampled were nominally healthy, though unrecorded immune exposures were likely. This CDR3 spans 15 amino acids. V is TRBV21-1 and J is TRBJ1-5; the table's D call of TRBD1 was not tested on the DNA. TRBV21-1 is given as a pseudogene. Sequencing was carried out using PBMCs. This receptor was identified in a man aged 40-55 years in good health and CMV-seronegative. CDR3 sequence (DNA): TGTGCCAGCCCCGCCCAGACAGGGAGCAATCAGCCCCAGCATTTT. Residues: CASPAQTGSNQPQHF.